The T cell receptor (beta chain) described here comes from a study of blood T cell repertoires in COVID-19. CDR3 size: 17 residues. With V trimmed by 2 bases and J by 1 base, 2 bases remained unmatched. Per the germline V gene, CDR1 is MNHNS and CDR2 is SASEGT. Libraries were prepared by immunoSEQ multiplex PCR; TCRdb keeps only in-frame clonotypes and omits some of them. The profile shows roughly 13,000 clones, 78% of them singletons. The TCR originated in a human donor in a cohort sampled during active COVID-19. The V and J genes are TRBV6-1 and TRBJ2-3, with 14 bases lining up with TRBD2. The sample taken for sequencing was peripheral blood. This CDR3 is CASSEPGLAGGTDTQYF. The DNA for the CDR3 is TGTGCCAGCAGTGAACCGGGACTAGCGGGGGGCACAGATACGCAGTATTTT.